The text below deals with one T cell receptor beta chain. The antigen remains undetermined. The data derive from a study of identical twins. From the 5' RACE reads, TCRdb called clonotypes with MiXCR, one entry per CDR3 protein. The table includes 260,000 or so distinct CDR3 sequences, around 7.6% detected once. General study findings and limits: Instead of following the same donors, the conclusions were based on cross-sectional statistical analysis.

These data were also reused for a study on yellow fever vaccine responses in identical twins.

Sequencing was carried out using CD8+ T cells sorted from blood. The origin of this receptor is a woman in her late teens or twenties in good health.

In DNA, the CDR3 is TGTGCCAGCAGCTTAGGAGGGGACAGACTTACTCAGGGCTACACCTTC. It codes for CASSLGGDRLTQGYTF. The rearrangement joins TRBV13 to TRBJ1-2; 7 bases match TRBD1. Germline values: CDR1 PRHDT, CDR2 FYEKMQ (reference sequence). This CDR3 has 16 amino acids. V shed 0 bases, J shed 8 bases, and the junction held 12 bases outside the gene matches.